One sample yielded the 21 T cell receptor beta chains listed below, sequenced in a study of vaccination and CD4 T cells after COVID-19. Sequencing of DNA taken from cultured CD4+ T cells relied on the Oncomine TCR Beta short-read assay. TCRdb re-called the PCR reads with MiXCR, one entry per CDR3 protein. The sample contains nearly 25,000 distinct CDR3 sequences, about three fifths of which appear only once. The treatment was: 10-day PBMC culture with coronavirus spike peptide pools or control peptides (ViraFEST assay). These receptors are not linked to any known antigen. What was sequenced was CD4+ T cells from blood, cultured in vitro. All receptors come from a human donor who had recovered from COVID-19.

This clonotype occurred a few times. The CDR3 loop is CACGGGQPQHF. The DNA of the CDR3 is TGTGCATGTGGGGGCGGACAGCCCCAGCATTTT. This chain links TRBV28 with TRBJ1-5; tentatively, D is TRBD1 (6 bases). The CDR3 spans 11 residues. Germline V gene data show CDR1 as MDHEN and CDR2 as SYDVKM.

The chain joins TRBV7-3 to TRBJ2-3; 8 nucleotides line up with TRBD1. The trim removed 5 bases at V and 4 bases at J, leaving 5 bases unmatched. The CDR3 extends over 14 amino acids. Germline assignment: CDR1 SGHTA and CDR2 FQGTGA. The CDR3 loop is CASSKGQGADTQYF. CDR3 DNA sequence: TGTGCCAGCAGCAAAGGACAGGGTGCAGATACGCAGTATTTT.

The chain's CDR3 is CASSLEFRAKYSNQPQHF. Written as DNA, the CDR3 is TGTGCCAGCAGCTTAGAATTCCGGGCCAAATATAGCAATCAGCCCCAGCATTTT. The rearrangement joins TRBV7-2 to TRBJ1-5; no clear D gene. CDR1 is SGHTA and CDR2 is FQGNSA in the germline V gene. There are 18 residues in the CDR3. V lost 1 base to trimming and J lost 0 bases, with 16 bases between them.

The rearrangement uses TRBV20-1 and TRBJ2-5; the match to TRBD2 covers 11 bases. With V trimmed by 5 bases and J by 1 base, 6 bases remained unmatched. CDR3 size: 15 residues. The germline CDR1 and CDR2 sequences are DFQATT and SNEGSKA (reference sequence). The CDR3 loop is CSAGPTSGSQETQYF. The DNA for the CDR3 is TGCAGTGCTGGCCCTACTAGCGGGAGCCAAGAGACCCAGTACTTC.

This chain uses TRBV5-1 with TRBJ2-2; 7 bases agree with TRBD1. CDR3 length: 14 residues. The germline V gene has CDR1 SGHRS and CDR2 YFSETQ. V gave up 5 bases and J gave up 0 bases; unmatched junction bases: 1. The CDR3 protein is CASRGGANTGELFF. The CDR3 DNA follows: TGCGCCAGCAGAGGGGGCGCGAACACCGGGGAGCTGTTTTTT.

This clonotype showed up just a few times. The chain employs TRBV7-2 and TRBJ1-2; 7 nucleotides align to TRBD1. Trimming cost V 3 bases and J 2 bases; bases outside gene matches: 3. Per germline, CDR1 SGHTA and CDR2 FQGNSA. The length of the CDR3 is 14 residues. The CDR3 region is CASSLDRWNYGYTF. CDR3 bases: TGTGCCAGCAGCTTGGACAGGTGGAACTATGGCTACACCTTC.

The rearrangement uses TRBV28 and TRBJ1-1; D not certain. CDR3 length: 13 residues. Looked up from germline, CDR1 is MDHEN and CDR2 is SYDVKM. Trimming stripped 2 bases from V and 5 bases from J, with 9 bases between. DNA of the CDR3: TGTGCCAGCAGTTTAGTCCGCAGAACTGAAGCTTTCTTT. Translating gives CASSLVRRTEAFF.

The rearrangement joins TRBV7-2 to TRBJ1-5; D remains unclear. The CDR3 runs 15 residues. In germline, CDR1 is SGHTA, CDR2 FQGNSA. V was trimmed by 1 base and J by 9 bases, leaving 16 bases between them. This CDR3 reads CASSLEAQVIRPQHF. The CDR3, as DNA: TGTGCCAGCAGCTTAGAGGCGCAGGTCATAAGGCCCCAGCATTTT.

This clonotype appeared once. The chain is built from TRBV7-2 and TRBJ2-7, with D maybe TRBD2 (6 bases). Trimming removed 0 bases at V and 2 bases at J, with 8 bases between. There are 14 residues in the CDR3. Germline V gene lookup returns CDR1 SGHTA and CDR2 FQGNSA. CDR3 amino acids: CASSLAGGTYEQYF. The CDR3 nucleotides read TGTGCCAGCAGCTTAGCCGGGGGAACCTACGAGCAGTACTTC.

The CDR3 region is CASSLVGVGNNQETQYF. The CDR3 nucleotides are TGTGCCAGCAGCTTAGTGGGAGTCGGAAACAACCAAGAGACCCAGTACTTC. V is TRBV7-2 and J is TRBJ2-5; maybe TRBD2 (5 bases). V lost 1 base, J lost 0 bases, and 15 bases lay in between. The germline V gene encodes CDR1 SGHTA and CDR2 FQGNSA. This CDR3 is built from 17 residues.

In its sample, this clonotype was seen once. The V call is TRBV20-1, the J call TRBJ2-5; no clear D. Per the germline V gene, CDR1 is DFQATT and CDR2 is SNEGSKA (reference sequence). The ends were cut back, 0 bases at V and 7 bases at J, with 6 bases in the middle. This CDR3 has 11 amino acids. In nucleotides, the CDR3 is TGCAGTGCTAGAGATGAGAGGACCCAGTACTTC. It yields the protein CSARDERTQYF.

The genes are TRBV27 and TRBJ1-2; the match to TRBD1 covers 8 bases. Germline V lookup: CDR1 MNHEY, CDR2 SMNVEV (reference sequence). This CDR3 is built from 17 residues. J gave up 4 bases and V 2 bases, and 12 bases lay outside the gene matches. The CDR3 here is CASSLRATGVGGYGYTF. As DNA, the CDR3 is TGTGCCAGCAGTTTACGGGCGACAGGGGTTGGGGGCTATGGCTACACCTTC.

J is TRBJ1-2 and V is TRBV25-1; TRBD1 matches at 8 bases. V lost 4 bases to trimming and J lost 5 bases; unmatched junction nucleotides: 3. Looked up from germline, CDR1 is MGHDK and CDR2 is SYGVNS. The CDR3 covers 13 residues. The CDR3 here is CASSGHRGYGYTF. Here the CDR3 DNA reads TGTGCCAGCAGTGGACACAGGGGGTATGGCTACACCTTC.

A few counts support this clonotype. The chain uses TRBV27 and TRBJ2-5; a possible D gene is TRBD2 (6 bases). Trimming stripped 5 bases from V and 7 bases from J, with 23 bases between. From germline, CDR1 is MNHEY and CDR2 SMNVEV (reference sequence). The CDR3 extends over 16 amino acids. The chain's CDR3 is CASSPLITTGDGTQYF. CDR3 in DNA: TGTGCCAGCAGTCCCCTTATAACAACGGGGGATGGGACCCAGTACTTC.

The V and J genes are TRBV9 and TRBJ2-5; TRBD2 agrees at 9 bases. The V segment lost 0 bases and the J segment 5 bases; nucleotides outside the gene matches: 14. The CDR3 consists of 18 residues. Germline CDR1 reads SGDLS; CDR2 reads YYNGEE. CDR3 nucleotide sequence: TGTGCCAGCAGCGTAGCCCCAACTGGAGCGGGAGGAGGGGAGACCCAGTACTTC. Protein sequence: CASSVAPTGAGGGETQYF.

This clonotype appeared a few times. This chain links TRBV24-1 with TRBJ1-5; 12 bases are a match to TRBD1. The CDR3 extends over 14 amino acids. Trimming removed 9 bases from V and 6 bases from J; junction bases left unmatched: 5. The germline V gene encodes CDR1 KGHDR and CDR2 SFDVKD. CDR3 sequence reads: CATRDRGLGQPQHF. In DNA, the CDR3 is TGTGCCACCCGGGACAGGGGGCTTGGTCAGCCCCAGCATTTT.

This clonotype was seen once. The chain joins TRBV20-1 to TRBJ2-3, with D tentatively TRBD1 (6 bases). The CDR3 consists of 14 residues. The germline V gene has CDR1 DFQATT and CDR2 SNEGSKA (reference sequence). Trimming took off 4 bases at V and 3 bases at J, with 14 bases between the two ends. CDR3 sequence reads: CSATQQGRTDTQYF. Written as DNA, the CDR3 is TGCAGTGCTACTCAGCAGGGGCGTACAGATACGCAGTATTTT.

The sample holds a few counts of this clonotype. The CDR3 DNA reads TGTGCCAGTAGTATTTCGAGTTGGCGGCGAGAGACCCAGTACTTC. It encodes CASSISSWRRETQYF. This chain joins TRBV19 and TRBJ2-5; D remains ambiguous. This CDR3 is built from 15 residues. Trimming shortened V by 3 bases and J by 4 bases, and 15 bases separated the two germline ends. The germline gives CDR1 LNHDA, CDR2 SQIVND (reference sequence).

V gene TRBV18 combines with J gene TRBJ2-1, with D perhaps TRBD1 or TRBD2 (5 bases each). Germline lookup yields CDR1 KGHSH and CDR2 LQKENI. Trimming shortened V by 6 bases and J by 6 bases, and 15 bases separated the two germline ends. This CDR3 has 14 residues. The CDR3 bases are TGTGCCAGCTCCTTTTATGGGACCGTCAATGAGCAGTTCTTC. Translated, it gives CASSFYGTVNEQFF.

The chain recombines TRBV5-6 with TRBJ2-5; D may correspond to TRBD1 or TRBD2 (6 bases each). From germline, CDR1 is SGHDT and CDR2 YYEEEE. Trimming took 0 bases from V and 7 from J, leaving 22 bases between them. CDR3 length equals 17 residues. The CDR3 sequence: CASSLESVGGLVRTQYF. The CDR3 nucleotides read TGTGCCAGCAGCTTGGAGTCGGTCGGGGGCTTGGTCAGGACCCAGTACTTC. The full variable domain, its missing parts supplied by reference TRBV5-6 and TRBJ2-5, is DAGVTQSPTHLIKTRGQQVTLRCSPKSGHDTVSWYQQALGQGPQFIFQYYEEEERQRGNFPDRFSGHQFPNYSSELNVNALLLGDSALYLCASSLESVGGLVRTQYFGPGTRLLVL.

V is TRBV27 and J is TRBJ1-4; 7 bases match TRBD1. V was pared by 4 bases and J by 5 bases, with 10 bases of the junction left unmatched. CDR1 is MNHEY, CDR2 SMNVEV, per germline (reference sequence). This CDR3 is built from 16 residues. CDR3 bases: TGTGCCAGCAGTTCTCGAAACAGGGGCTCAAATGAAAAACTGTTTTTT. This sequence encodes CASSSRNRGSNEKLFF.